This TCR beta chain appears in the sequencing data of a study of blood T cell repertoires in COVID-19. Whole-study context: Sample material is recorded as cDNA or gDNA derived from T cells, B-cell-depleted T cells, or PBMCs.

As originally analysed: Reference gene primer amplification in the assay estimated nucleated cell counts. Measured with immunoSEQ multiplex PCR; TCRdb has only the in-frame clones, and not every one. V, J and clone size are those of that table, while D and trimming were read from the DNA. The data contain about 280,000 clones, roughly nine tenths of them seen just once; the ten biggest clones take up roughly 11%. This clone has just one count. This sequence originates from a woman aged 25 to 39 with COVID-19, enrolled during active disease. Sequenced material: peripheral blood.

The CDR3 DNA reads TGTGCCAGTAGCCCCCCGAGCAATCAGCCCCAGCATTTT. It is translated as CASSPPSNQPQHF. The chain employs TRBV19 and TRBJ1-5; D unclear. In germline, CDR1 is LNHDA, CDR2 SQIVND (reference sequence). Trimming shortened V by 6 bases and J by 1 base, and 7 bases separated the two germline ends. The CDR3 length is 13 residues.